A selection of T cell receptor beta chains follows, all from one sample in a study of Ad26.COV2.S vaccination and SARS-CoV-2 variants. TCRdb's copy holds only in-frame clones and misses some; the assay was immunoSEQ multiplex PCR. Here the sample spans fewer than 400,000 clones, roughly 90% being singletons. The sequencing used peripheral blood, collected in a trial of Ad26.COV2.S vaccine versus placebo. These receptors came from a person aged 18 to 59 who received the Ad26.COV2.S COVID-19 vaccine or a placebo. CDR3s include the opening cysteine and the closing phenylalanine or tryptophan. D genes are given only for firm matches. The size of a clone is reported for some rows only, either as once, few or many, or as a class for expanded clones.

v_call	j_call	d_call	clone_size	cdr3_aa	cdr3_nt
TRBV9	TRBJ1-3	TRBD1	.	CASSPEGALGNTIYF	TGTGCCAGCAGCCCAGAGGGGGCGCTTGGAAACACCATATATTTT
TRBV7-3	TRBJ1-5	TRBD1	once	CASSSRGRNQPQHF	TGTGCCAGCAGCTCGAGGGGGCGGAATCAGCCCCAGCATTTT
TRBV5-5	TRBJ1-2	TRBD1	.	CASSWDRPVNYGYTF	TGTGCCAGCAGCTGGGACAGACCTGTTAACTATGGCTACACCTTC
TRBV3-1/TRBV3-2	TRBJ2-7	TRBD2	.	CASSPREGYEQYF	TGTGCCAGCAGCCCACGGGAGGGCTACGAGCAGTACTTC
TRBV4-3	TRBJ2-5	TRBD2	.	CASSQDGTTETQYF	TGCGCCAGCAGCCAAGATGGGACTACTGAGACCCAGTACTTC
TRBV24-1	TRBJ2-5	TRBD1	.	CATSDPPGQGEGETQYF	TGTGCCACCAGTGACCCCCCGGGACAGGGGGAAGGAGAGACCCAGTACTTC
TRBV3-1/TRBV3-2	TRBJ2-5	TRBD2	.	CASSFTTSGRGETQYF	TGTGCCAGCAGCTTCACTACTAGCGGGAGAGGGGAGACCCAGTACTTC
TRBV19	TRBJ1-5	.	.	CASIEDGNQPQHF	TGTGCCAGTATAGAGGACGGGAATCAGCCCCAGCATTTT
TRBV5-1	TRBJ2-7	.	.	CASSLRDTLLGEQYF	TGCGCCAGCAGCTTGAGGGACACTCTCTTGGGAGAGCAGTACTTC
TRBV4-2	TRBJ2-7	.	few	CASSQVGESSYEQYF	TGTGCCAGCAGCCAAGTGGGGGAAAGCTCCTACGAGCAGTACTTC
TRBV19	TRBJ1-2	.	.	CASSLFPQGTGENYGYTF	TGTGCCAGTAGTTTATTTCCCCAGGGCACCGGGGAAAACTATGGCTACACCTTC
TRBV15	TRBJ2-3	.	once	CATSLGRTKVTDTQYF	TGTGCCACCAGCCTTGGGAGGACAAAGGTGACAGATACGCAGTATTTT
TRBV7-2	TRBJ1-4	.	.	CASSLGGGNEKLFF	TGTGCCAGCAGCCTAGGCGGGGGGAATGAAAAACTGTTTTTT
TRBV6-5	TRBJ1-4	.	.	CASSLRTSYEKLFF	TGTGCCAGCAGTCTCAGAACCTCGTATGAAAAACTGTTTTTT
TRBV3-1/TRBV3-2	TRBJ2-2	TRBD2	.	CASSPSERENTGELFF	TGTGCCAGCAGCCCCAGTGAGCGGGAGAACACCGGGGAGCTGTTTTTT
TRBV30	TRBJ2-5	.	.	CAWSSSRRGTQYF	TGTGCCTGGAGTAGTTCCAGGCGGGGGACCCAGTACTTC
TRBV4-1	TRBJ2-7	TRBD1	.	CASSRDREYEQYF	TGCGCCAGCAGCCGGGACAGAGAATACGAGCAGTACTTC
TRBV15	TRBJ2-1	.	once	CATSREGGSYNEQFF	TGTGCCACCAGCAGGGAGGGAGGCTCCTACAATGAGCAGTTCTTC
TRBV28	TRBJ2-5	TRBD2	.	CASSIGLAELQETQYF	TGTGCCAGCAGTATCGGACTAGCGGAACTTCAAGAGACCCAGTACTTC
TRBV3-1/TRBV3-2	TRBJ2-7	TRBD2	.	CASSEPGLAGGSGAYEQYF	TGTGCCAGCAGCGAACCTGGACTAGCGGGAGGTTCAGGGGCCTACGAGCAGTACTTC
TRBV5-8	TRBJ1-5	.	.	CASSPGRVRNQPQHF	TGTGCCAGCAGCCCAGGGAGGGTGCGCAATCAGCCCCAGCATTTT
TRBV19	TRBJ1-4	TRBD1	.	CASSIWGQRKLFF	TGTGCCAGTAGTATATGGGGACAGCGAAAACTGTTTTTT
TRBV9	TRBJ1-1	.	.	CASSRREGGTEAFF	TGTGCCAGCAGCCGCCGGGAGGGGGGCACTGAAGCTTTCTTT
TRBV5-1	TRBJ2-7	TRBD1	.	CASSIASGTAIYEQYF	TGCGCCAGCAGCATTGCTTCCGGGACAGCTATCTACGAGCAGTACTTC
TRBV10-1	TRBJ2-3	.	.	CASSEVRGNTQYF	TGCGCCAGCAGTGAGGTCCGCGGGAATACGCAGTATTTT
TRBV28	TRBJ1-2	TRBD1	.	CASSLRQGAMGGYTF	TGTGCCAGCAGTCTCAGACAGGGGGCGATGGGAGGCTACACCTTC
TRBV5-1	TRBJ2-3	.	.	CASSLSRRSTDTQYF	TGCGCCAGCAGCTTGTCCCGCAGGTCCACAGATACGCAGTATTTT
TRBV11-2	TRBJ2-2	TRBD1	.	CASSFLGQGRRNGELFF	TGTGCCAGCAGTTTCCTCGGACAGGGGCGCCGGAACGGGGAGCTGTTTTTT
TRBV7-9	TRBJ2-1	.	.	CASSLPLLDEQFF	TGTGCCAGCAGCTTACCGTTACTGGATGAGCAGTTCTTC
TRBV11-3	TRBJ1-2	.	.	CASSLGPRYGYTF	TGTGCCAGCAGCCTGGGGCCTCGCTATGGCTACACCTTC
TRBV5-4	TRBJ2-3	.	.	CASSLPGATDTQYF	TGTGCCAGCAGCTTGCCAGGGGCCACAGATACGCAGTATTTT